Following are 3 T cell receptor beta chains from one sample sequenced in a study of blood T cell repertoires in COVID-19. Assay used: immunoSEQ multiplex PCR; TCRdb lists only in-frame clones, some missing. The sample holds around 70,000 clones, roughly 87% seen once. The sequenced sample consisted of peripheral blood. The source is a man older than 75 with acute or convalescent COVID-19.

The V call is TRBV27, the J call TRBJ2-3; weak D call: TRBD1 (5 bases). Germline V gives CDR1 MNHEY, CDR2 SMNVEV (reference sequence). The CDR3 is 15 amino acids. Trimming left V 5 bases short and J 2 bases short, with 14 bases between. This CDR3 reads CASSRLQDTTDTQYF. The CDR3 bases are TGTGCCAGCAGTCGCTTACAGGACACCACAGATACGCAGTATTTT.

This chain uses TRBV19 with TRBJ1-5; the D is unclear. CDR1 LNHDA and CDR2 SQIVND come from the germline V gene (reference sequence). The CDR3 spans 16 residues. The V and J ends lost 7 bases and 0 bases respectively, with 16 bases between them. CDR3 amino acids: CASTSTGYYSNQPQHF. Written as DNA, the CDR3 is TGTGCCAGTACCTCCACCGGGTATTATAGCAATCAGCCCCAGCATTTT.

CDR3 DNA sequence: TGTGCCAGTAGTAGACGACAGGGCACCTACGAGCAGTACTTC. Translating it yields CASSRRQGTYEQYF. The rearrangement links TRBV19 to TRBJ2-7, with TRBD1 matching 7 bases. The CDR3 runs to 14 residues. V lost 4 bases to trimming and J lost 2 bases; unmatched junction nucleotides: 5. Germline-derived CDR1 and CDR2 are LNHDA and SQIVND (reference sequence).